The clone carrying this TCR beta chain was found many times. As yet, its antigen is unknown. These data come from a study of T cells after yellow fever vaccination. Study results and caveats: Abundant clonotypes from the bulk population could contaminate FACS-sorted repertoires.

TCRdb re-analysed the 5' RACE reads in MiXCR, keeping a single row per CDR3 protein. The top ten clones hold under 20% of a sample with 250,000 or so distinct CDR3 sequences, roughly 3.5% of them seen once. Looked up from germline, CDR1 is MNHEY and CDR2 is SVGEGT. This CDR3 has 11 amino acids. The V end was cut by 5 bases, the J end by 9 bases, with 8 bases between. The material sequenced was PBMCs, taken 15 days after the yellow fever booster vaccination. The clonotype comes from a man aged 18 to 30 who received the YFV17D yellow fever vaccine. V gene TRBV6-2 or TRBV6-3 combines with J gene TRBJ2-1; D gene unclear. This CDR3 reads CASSNLVEQFF. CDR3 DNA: TGTGCCAGCAGTAACCTTGTTGAGCAGTTCTTC.